This TCR beta chain was profiled in a study of blood T cell repertoires in COVID-19. Study details: In each case, the material was cDNA or gDNA derived from T cells, B-cell-depleted T cells, or PBMCs.

The ends lost 5 bases at V and 8 bases at J; junction bases unmatched: 12. From germline, CDR1 is SGHTA and CDR2 FQGTGA. The CDR3 has 15 residues. Original methodology: It was from reference gene primer amplification that nucleated cell counts were estimated. Here immunoSEQ multiplex PCR was the method, and the copy in TCRdb shows in-frame clones only, minus some. V and J calls and clone size follow that table, whereas D and trimming were derived from the DNA. The top ten clones hold less than 20% of a sample with roughly 97,000 clones, 87% of them seen once. The chain has TRBV7-3 and TRBJ2-7; 10 positions agree with TRBD1. The source of this sequence is a human donor in a cohort sampled during active COVID-19. What was sequenced was peripheral blood. CDR3 nucleotide sequence: TGTGCCAGCAGCGGCTCCGGGACAGGGGCCGGTAAGCAGTACTTC. Amino acid sequence: CASSGSGTGAGKQYF.